These 10 T cell receptor beta chains came from one sample sequenced in a study of tumor-infiltrating lymphocytes in oesophageal squamous cell carcinoma. TCRdb analysed the PCR reads with MiXCR anew, one entry per CDR3 protein. Among approximately 12,000 distinct CDR3 sequences listed, approximately 50% were seen once. The sample consisted of esophageal tumor tissue. The origin of the receptors is a female donor with esophageal squamous cell carcinoma.

J is TRBJ2-7 and V is TRBV6-6; 7 bases agree with TRBD1. TRBJ1-1 matches the DNA end more closely, so the J call is doubtful. This CDR3 is 13 amino acids long. CDR1 is MNHNY, CDR2 SVGAGI, per germline (reference sequence). The CDR3 DNA sequence: TGTGCCAGTAAGAAGGGGGCGGGTACTGAAGCTTTCTTT. Translating gives CASKKGAGTEAFF.

This clonotype was seen repeatedly, ten times or more. V gene TRBV27 combines with J gene TRBJ2-7; no firm D call. The V gene's germline CDR1 is MNHEY and CDR2 SMNVEV (reference sequence). The V and J ends lost 5 bases and 2 bases respectively, with 16 bases between them. This CDR3 spans 15 amino acids. The DNA of the CDR3 is TGTGCCAGCAGTCCGATTCGGAGCCGGCCCTACGAGCAGTACTTC. Its translation is CASSPIRSRPYEQYF.

This clonotype came up once. A read error is likely, as this CDR3 ends without the conserved phenylalanine or tryptophan. The DNA is left out, because the CDR3 cannot be placed on it with certainty; the CDR3 is given as TCRdb lists it. The chain combines TRBV5-6 with TRBJ2-7; TRBD2 is the table's D call and was not checked against the DNA. A total of 16 residues make up the CDR3, ends included. Germline values: CDR1 SGHDT, CDR2 YYEEEE. CDR3 region: CASSLKNNNSPLHFGN.

The V gene is TRBV6-2 or TRBV6-3, the J gene TRBJ2-5, with TRBD2 matching over 7 bases. The CDR3 totals 13 residues. Germline assignment: CDR1 MNHEY and CDR2 SVGEGT. V dropped 8 bases and J dropped 11; count of bases not matched to a gene: 14. Here the CDR3 reads CASLGLVVYAQYF. CDR3 nucleotide sequence: TGTGCCAGCCTTGGACTAGTGGTCTACGCGCAGTACTTC.

The J gene is TRBJ2-4, the V gene TRBV7-8; 7 positions match TRBD1. Near its end, the DNA agrees better with TRBJ1-2, so the J call may be wrong. Germline V CDR1 and CDR2: SGHVS, FQNEAQ. This CDR3 region has 13 residues. Here the CDR3 DNA reads TGTGCCAGCAGCGATGACAGGGAACATGGCTACACCTTC. This encodes CASSDDREHGYTF.

This sequence joins TRBV6-2 or TRBV6-3 and TRBJ2-3, with TRBD2 matching 7 bases. The J call is doubtful: the DNA matches TRBJ2-1 better. Germline V gene lookup returns CDR1 MNHEY and CDR2 SVGEGT. The CDR3 runs 14 residues. For the CDR3, the DNA is TGTGCCAGCAGTCGGGACTACACTAACAATGAGCAGTTCTTC. This encodes CASSRDYTNNEQFF.

V usage is TRBV7-8 and J usage is TRBJ2-1; 7 nucleotides line up with TRBD2. This CDR3 has 15 residues. The V segment lost 3 bases and the J segment 2 bases; nucleotides outside the gene matches: 4. The germline V gene has CDR1 SGHVS and CDR2 FQNEAQ. The CDR3 bases are TGTGCCAGCAGCTTCCAGCGGGGTACCTACAATGAGCAGTTCTTC. Its translation: CASSFQRGTYNEQFF.

This chain connects TRBV6-1 to TRBJ2-7; 7 nucleotides match TRBD2. The J call is in doubt because the DNA end fits TRBJ2-1 better. This CDR3 region has 15 residues. Germline V gene lookup returns CDR1 MNHNS and CDR2 SASEGT. The CDR3 here is CASSESGGLVREQFF. In DNA, the CDR3 is TGTGCCAGCAGTGAATCAGGTGGACTAGTTCGTGAGCAGTTCTTC.

This chain uses TRBV7-6 with TRBJ2-3; D is uncertain. The DNA matches TRBJ2-5 better at its end, which makes the J call doubtful. Per germline, CDR1 SGHVS and CDR2 FNYEAQ. The CDR3 is made up of 14 amino acids. Written as DNA, the CDR3 is TGTGCCAGCAGCTTAAGTTTGGGGCAAGAGACCCAGTACTTC. It yields the protein CASSLSLGQETQYF.

J is TRBJ2-7 and V is TRBV6-6; 9 nucleotides match TRBD2. The CDR3 totals 15 residues. The ends lost 0 bases at V and 3 bases at J; junction bases unmatched: 3. From germline, CDR1 is MNHNY and CDR2 SVGAGI (reference sequence). CDR3 DNA sequence: TGTGCCAGCAGTTACTCGGGACTAGCCATCTACGAGCAGTACTTC. Translated: CASSYSGLAIYEQYF.